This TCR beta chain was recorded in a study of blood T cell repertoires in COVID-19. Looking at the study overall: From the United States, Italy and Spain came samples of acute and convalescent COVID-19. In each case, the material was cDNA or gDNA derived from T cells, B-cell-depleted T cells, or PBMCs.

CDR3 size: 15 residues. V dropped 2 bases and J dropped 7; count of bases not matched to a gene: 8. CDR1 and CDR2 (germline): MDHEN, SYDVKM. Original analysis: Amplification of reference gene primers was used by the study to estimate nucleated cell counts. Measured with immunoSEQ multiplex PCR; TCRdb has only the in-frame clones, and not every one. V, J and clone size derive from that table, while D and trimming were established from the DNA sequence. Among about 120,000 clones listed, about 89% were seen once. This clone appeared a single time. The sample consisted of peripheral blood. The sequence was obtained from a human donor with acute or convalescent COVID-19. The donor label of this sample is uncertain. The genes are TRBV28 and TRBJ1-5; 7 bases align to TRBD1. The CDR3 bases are TGTGCCAGCAGTTTAAGGACAGGCGTCAGCCAGCCCCAGCATTTT. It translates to CASSLRTGVSQPQHF.